This TCR beta chain was retrieved from a study of technical replicates of blood from a few donors. This CDR3 contains 12 residues. The J segment lost 8 bases and the V segment lost 4 bases, leaving 4 bases of the junction unmatched. The germline V gene has CDR1 MNHEY and CDR2 SVGAGI. Using immunoSEQ multiplex PCR, the repertoire was profiled, and TCRdb retains in-frame clones only, with some absent. Altogether over 55,000 clones are present, roughly 96% being singletons, with the ten largest covering approximately 0.2%. Sequences were obtained from T cells isolated from PBMCs. The V and J genes are TRBV6-5 and TRBJ1-1; 7 nucleotides line up with TRBD1. This receptor was taken from a human donor in good health. The CDR3 nucleotides read TGTGCCAGCAGTTTCCGGGACAGCGAAGCTTTCTTT. Its protein is CASSFRDSEAFF.